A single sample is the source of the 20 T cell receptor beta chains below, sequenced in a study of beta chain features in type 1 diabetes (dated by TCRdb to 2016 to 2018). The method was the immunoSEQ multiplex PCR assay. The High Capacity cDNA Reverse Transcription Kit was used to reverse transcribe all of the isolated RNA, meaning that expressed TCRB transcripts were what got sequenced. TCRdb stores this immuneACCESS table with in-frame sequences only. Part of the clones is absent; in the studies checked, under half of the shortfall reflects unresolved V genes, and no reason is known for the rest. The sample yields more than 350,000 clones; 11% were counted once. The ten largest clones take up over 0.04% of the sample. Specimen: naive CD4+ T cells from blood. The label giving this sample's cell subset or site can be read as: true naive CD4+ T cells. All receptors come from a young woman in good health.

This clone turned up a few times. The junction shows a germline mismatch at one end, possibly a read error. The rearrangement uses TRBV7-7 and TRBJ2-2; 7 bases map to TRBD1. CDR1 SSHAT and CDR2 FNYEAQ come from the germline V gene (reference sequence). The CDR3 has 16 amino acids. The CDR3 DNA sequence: TGTGCTAGCAGCTCCAGGAGGACAGGAATCACCGGGGAGCTGTTTTTT. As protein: CASSSRRTGITGELFF.

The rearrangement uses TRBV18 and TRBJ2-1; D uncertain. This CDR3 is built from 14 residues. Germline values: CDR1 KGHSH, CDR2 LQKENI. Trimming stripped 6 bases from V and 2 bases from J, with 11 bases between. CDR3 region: CASSPQTTYNEQFF. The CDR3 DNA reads TGTGCCAGCTCCCCTCAGACCACCTACAATGAGCAGTTCTTC.

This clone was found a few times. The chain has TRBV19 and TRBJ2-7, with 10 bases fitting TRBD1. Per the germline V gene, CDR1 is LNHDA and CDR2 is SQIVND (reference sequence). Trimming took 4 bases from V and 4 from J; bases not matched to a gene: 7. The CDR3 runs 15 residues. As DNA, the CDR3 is TGTGCCAGTAGTAAATCGACAGGGGGCCGGTACGAGCAGTACTTC. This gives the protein CASSKSTGGRYEQYF.

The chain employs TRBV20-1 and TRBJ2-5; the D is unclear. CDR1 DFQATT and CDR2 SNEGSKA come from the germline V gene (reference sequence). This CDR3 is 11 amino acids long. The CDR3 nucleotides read TGCAGAGCCCGACTTGTGGAGACCCAGTACTTC. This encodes CRARLVETQYF.

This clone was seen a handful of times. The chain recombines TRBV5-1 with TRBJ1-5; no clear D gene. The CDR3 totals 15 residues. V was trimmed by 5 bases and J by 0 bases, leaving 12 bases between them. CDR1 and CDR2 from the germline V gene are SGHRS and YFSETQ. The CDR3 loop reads CASRVVSDSNQPQHF. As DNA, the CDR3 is TGCGCCAGCAGAGTTGTGAGTGATAGCAATCAGCCCCAGCATTTT.

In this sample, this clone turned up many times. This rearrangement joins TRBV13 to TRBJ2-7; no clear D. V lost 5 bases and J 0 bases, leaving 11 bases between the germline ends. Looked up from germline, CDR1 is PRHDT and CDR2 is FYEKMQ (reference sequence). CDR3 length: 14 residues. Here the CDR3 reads CASSPLTSSYEQYF. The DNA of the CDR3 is TGTGCCAGCAGCCCCCTCACGAGCTCCTACGAGCAGTACTTC.

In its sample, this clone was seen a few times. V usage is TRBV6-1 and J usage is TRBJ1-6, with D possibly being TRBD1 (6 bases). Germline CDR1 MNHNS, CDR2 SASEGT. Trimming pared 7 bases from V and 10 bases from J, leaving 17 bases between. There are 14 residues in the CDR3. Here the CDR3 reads CASIRGGAQSPLHF. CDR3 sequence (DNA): TGTGCCAGCATAAGAGGGGGGGCTCAGTCACCCCTCCACTTT.

In nucleotides, the CDR3 is TGTGCCAGTAGTCCCAGGGGACCCACTGAAGCTTTCTTT. It is translated as CASSPRGPTEAFF. The J gene is TRBJ1-1, the V gene TRBV19, with D possibly being TRBD1 (6 bases). The V gene's germline CDR1 is LNHDA and CDR2 SQIVND (reference sequence). The V end was cut by 5 bases, the J end by 4 bases, with 11 bases between. The CDR3 runs to 13 residues.

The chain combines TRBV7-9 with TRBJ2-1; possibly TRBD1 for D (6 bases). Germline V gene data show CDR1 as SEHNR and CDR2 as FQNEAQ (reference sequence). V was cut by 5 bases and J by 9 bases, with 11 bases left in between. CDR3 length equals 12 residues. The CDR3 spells CASSPQDSEQFF. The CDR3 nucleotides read TGTGCCAGCAGCCCCCAGGACAGTGAGCAGTTCTTC.

CDR3 nucleotides: TGCGCCAGCAGCCACAGGGGCCTCACAGATACGCAGTATTTT. Amino acid sequence: CASSHRGLTDTQYF. J is TRBJ2-3 and V is TRBV4-3, with D possibly TRBD1 on 6 matching bases. Trimming took off 3 bases at V and 2 bases at J, with 9 bases between the two ends. Germline loops: CDR1 LGHNA, CDR2 YSLEER. CDR3 size: 14 residues.

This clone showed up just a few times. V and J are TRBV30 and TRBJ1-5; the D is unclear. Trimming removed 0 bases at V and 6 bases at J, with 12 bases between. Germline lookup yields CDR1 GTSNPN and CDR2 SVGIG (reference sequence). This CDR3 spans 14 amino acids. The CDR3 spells CAWSVVGFGQPQHF. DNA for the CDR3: TGTGCCTGGAGTGTGGTTGGTTTTGGTCAGCCCCAGCATTTT.

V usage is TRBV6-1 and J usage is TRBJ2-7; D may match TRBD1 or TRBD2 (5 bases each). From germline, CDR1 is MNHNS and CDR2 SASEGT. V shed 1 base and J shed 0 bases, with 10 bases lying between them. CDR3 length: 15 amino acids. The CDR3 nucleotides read TGTGCCAGCAGTGAAGGAGGGGCGTACTCCTACGAGCAGTACGTC. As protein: CASSEGGAYSYEQYV.

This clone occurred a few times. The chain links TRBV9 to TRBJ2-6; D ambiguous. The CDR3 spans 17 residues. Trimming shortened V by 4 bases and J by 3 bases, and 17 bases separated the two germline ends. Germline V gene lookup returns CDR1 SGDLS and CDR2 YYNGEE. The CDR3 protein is CASSPRPAVYGANVLTF. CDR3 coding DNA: TGTGCCAGCAGCCCCCGCCCCGCTGTTTATGGGGCCAACGTCCTGACTTTC.

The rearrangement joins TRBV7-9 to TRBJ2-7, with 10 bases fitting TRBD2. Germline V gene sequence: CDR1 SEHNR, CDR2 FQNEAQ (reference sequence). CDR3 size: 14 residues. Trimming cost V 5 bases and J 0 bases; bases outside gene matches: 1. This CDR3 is CASSPSGSSYEQYF. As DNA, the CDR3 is TGTGCCAGCAGCCCTAGCGGGAGCTCCTACGAGCAGTACTTC.

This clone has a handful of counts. The CDR3 sequence: CASSLKGGTDYEQYF. The CDR3 DNA reads TGTGCCAGCAGCTTGAAAGGTGGCACTGACTACGAGCAGTACTTC. The chain carries TRBV5-6 and TRBJ2-7; unclear D gene. Trimming took 1 base from V and 3 from J, leaving 14 bases between them. CDR3 length: 15 amino acids. Germline values: CDR1 SGHDT, CDR2 YYEEEE.

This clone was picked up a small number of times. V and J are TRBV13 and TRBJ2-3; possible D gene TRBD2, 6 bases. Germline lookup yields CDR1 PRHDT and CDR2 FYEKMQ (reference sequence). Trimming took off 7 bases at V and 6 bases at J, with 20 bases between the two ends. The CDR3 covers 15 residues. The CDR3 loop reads CASTLLRELGDTQYF. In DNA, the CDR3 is TGTGCCAGCACCCTCCTACGGGAGTTAGGGGATACGCAGTATTTT.

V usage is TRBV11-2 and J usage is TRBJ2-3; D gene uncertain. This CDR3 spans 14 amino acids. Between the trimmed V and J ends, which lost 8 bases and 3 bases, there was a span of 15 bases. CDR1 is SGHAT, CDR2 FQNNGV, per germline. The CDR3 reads CASQIEVATDTQYF. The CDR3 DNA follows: TGTGCCAGCCAGATCGAGGTGGCTACAGATACGCAGTATTTT. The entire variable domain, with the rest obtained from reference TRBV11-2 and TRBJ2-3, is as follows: EAGVAQSPRYKIIEKRQSVAFWCNPISGHATLYWYQQILGQGPKLLIQFQNNGVVDDSQLPKDRFSAERLKGVDSTLKIQPAKLEDSAVYLCASQIEVATDTQYFGPGTRLTVL.

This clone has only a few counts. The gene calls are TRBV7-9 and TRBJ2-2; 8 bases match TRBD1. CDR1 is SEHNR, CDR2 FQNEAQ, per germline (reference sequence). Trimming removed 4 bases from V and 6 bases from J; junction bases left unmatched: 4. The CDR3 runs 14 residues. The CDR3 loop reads CASSSDRGAGELFF. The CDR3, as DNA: TGTGCCAGCAGCTCAGACAGGGGCGCCGGGGAGCTGTTTTTT.

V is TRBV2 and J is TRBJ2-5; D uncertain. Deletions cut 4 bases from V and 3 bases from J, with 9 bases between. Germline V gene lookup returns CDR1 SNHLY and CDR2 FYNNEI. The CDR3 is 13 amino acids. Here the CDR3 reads CASSGGREETQYF. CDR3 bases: TGTGCCAGCAGTGGGGGAAGAGAAGAGACCCAGTACTTC.

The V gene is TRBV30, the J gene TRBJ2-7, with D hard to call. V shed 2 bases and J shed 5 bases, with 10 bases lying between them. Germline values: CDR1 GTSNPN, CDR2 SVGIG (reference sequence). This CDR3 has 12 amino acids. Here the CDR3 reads CAWSPGGNEQYF. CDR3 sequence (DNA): TGTGCCTGGAGTCCGGGTGGTAACGAGCAGTACTTC. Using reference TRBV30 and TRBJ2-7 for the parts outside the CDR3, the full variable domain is SQTIHQWPATLVQPVGSPLSLECTVEGTSNPNLYWYRQAAGRGLQLLFYSVGIGQISSEVPQNLSASRPQDRQFILSSKKLLLSDSGFYLCAWSPGGNEQYFGPGTRLTVT.